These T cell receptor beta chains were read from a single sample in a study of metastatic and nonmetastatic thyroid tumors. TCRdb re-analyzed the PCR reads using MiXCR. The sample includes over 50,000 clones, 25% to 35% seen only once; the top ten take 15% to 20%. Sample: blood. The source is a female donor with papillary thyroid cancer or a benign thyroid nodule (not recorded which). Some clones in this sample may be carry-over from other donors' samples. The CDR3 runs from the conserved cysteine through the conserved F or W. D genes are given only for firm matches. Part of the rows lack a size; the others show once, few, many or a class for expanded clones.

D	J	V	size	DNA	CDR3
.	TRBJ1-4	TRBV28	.	TGTGCCAGCAGTTTACCCTCGAAGGGAAAACTGTTTTTT	CASSLPSKGKLFF
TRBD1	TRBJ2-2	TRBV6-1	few	TGTGCCAGCAGTGACCGGGACAGGGGCAAGGACGGGGAGCTGTTTTTT	CASSDRDRGKDGELFF
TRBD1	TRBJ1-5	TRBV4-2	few	TGTGCCAGCAGAGACATACAGGGGGAAGCTCAGCCCCAGCATTTT	CASRDIQGEAQPQHF
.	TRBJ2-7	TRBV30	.	TGTGCCTGGAGTGTACCCGGGGGAACCTACGAGCAGTACTTC	CAWSVPGGTYEQYF
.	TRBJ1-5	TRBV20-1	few	TGCAGTGCTAGAGATCACGGGGAGTATAGCAATCAGCCCCAGCATTTT	CSARDHGEYSNQPQHF
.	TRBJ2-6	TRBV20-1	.	TGCAGTGCTAGTGGGAGCTCTGGGGCCAACGTCCTGACTTTC	CSASGSSGANVLTF
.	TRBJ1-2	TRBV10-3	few	TGTGCCATCAATAGCGGAAACTATGGCTACACCTTC	CAINSGNYGYTF
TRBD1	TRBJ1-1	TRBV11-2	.	TGTGCCAGCAGTTATATGACCGGGACAGCGAACACTGAAGCTTTCTTT	CASSYMTGTANTEAFF
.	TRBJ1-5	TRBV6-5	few	TGTGCCAGCAGTTACGGGGGGGACAGCAATCAGCCCCAGCATTTT	CASSYGGDSNQPQHF
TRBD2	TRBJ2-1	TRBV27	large	TGTGCCAGCAGCCCGGGACTAGCGGGGCATACGGGGCAGTTCTTC	CASSPGLAGHTGQFF
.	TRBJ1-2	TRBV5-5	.	TGTGCCAGCAGCTTTATGACCGGACAGCCCTATGGCTACACCTTC	CASSFMTGQPYGYTF
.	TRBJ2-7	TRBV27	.	TGTGCCAGCAGTTTAGGTCCGTTATCTGGCGAGCAGTACTTC	CASSLGPLSGEQYF
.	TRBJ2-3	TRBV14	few	TGTGCCAGCAGCCAAGATAACGGGTTGGGAATTTTGACAGATACGCAGTATTTT	CASSQDNGLGILTDTQYF
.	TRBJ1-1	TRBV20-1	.	TGCAGTGCTCGTGGATTGAGGAACACTGAAGCTTTCTTT	CSARGLRNTEAFF
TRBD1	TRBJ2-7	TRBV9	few	TGTGCCAGCAGCAAGGGACAGGGATCTTTCTACGAGCAGTACTTC	CASSKGQGSFYEQYF
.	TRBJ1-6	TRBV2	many	TGTGCCAGCAGCAAGGTGGAGAGCTCCTATAATTCACCCCTCCACTTT	CASSKVESSYNSPLHF
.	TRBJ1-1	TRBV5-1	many	TGCGCCAGCAGCTTGGGGAGAGGGGGCACTGAAGCTTTCTTT	CASSLGRGGTEAFF
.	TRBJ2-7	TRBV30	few	TGTGCCTGGACAAGCGGACAGACCTACGAGCAGTACTTC	CAWTSGQTYEQYF
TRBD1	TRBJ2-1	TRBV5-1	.	TGCGCCAGCAGCTTGGCGGACAGGGGCCATGAGCAGTTCTTC	CASSLADRGHEQFF
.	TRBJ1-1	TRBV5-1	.	TGCGCCAGCCGTTCGGCGGAAACAGCCAACACTGAAGCTTTCTTT	CASRSAETANTEAFF
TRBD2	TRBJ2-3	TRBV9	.	TGTGCCAGCAGCCCCCGCTGGACTAGCTCTGGCACAGATACGCAGTATTTT	CASSPRWTSSGTDTQYF
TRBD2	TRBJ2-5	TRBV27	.	TGTGCCAGCAGTTTCGGGGGGGAGACCCAGTACTTC	CASSFGGETQYF
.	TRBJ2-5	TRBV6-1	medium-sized	TGTGCCAGCAGTGAAGTTCTTTTCCAAGAGACCCAGTACTTC	CASSEVLFQETQYF
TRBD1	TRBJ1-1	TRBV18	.	TGTGCCAGCTCACCAAGGACAGGAGGGACTGAAGCTTTCTTT	CASSPRTGGTEAFF
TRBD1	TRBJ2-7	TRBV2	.	TGTGCCAGCAGTTCCGACAGGGATCACGAGCAGTACTTC	CASSSDRDHEQYF
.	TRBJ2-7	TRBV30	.	TGTGCCTGGAGAGGAGGACGGTACGAGCAGTACTTC	CAWRGGRYEQYF
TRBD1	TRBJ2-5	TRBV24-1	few	TGTGCCACCAGTGACAGCACAGGGGGCCACGAGACCCAGTACTTC	CATSDSTGGHETQYF
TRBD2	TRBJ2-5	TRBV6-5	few	TGTGCCAGCAGTTCCCTGGGACTAGCGGGAGTTTTGAAGACCCAGTACTTC	CASSSLGLAGVLKTQYF
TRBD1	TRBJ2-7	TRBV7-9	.	TGTGCCAGCAGCTCGGGACAGGGGTCCTACGAGCAGTACTTC	CASSSGQGSYEQYF
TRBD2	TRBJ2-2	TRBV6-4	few	TGTGCCAGCAGTGACTCGTTTCTAGCGGAGAACACCGGGGAGCTGTTTTTT	CASSDSFLAENTGELFF
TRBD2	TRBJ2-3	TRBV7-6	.	TGTGCCAGCAGCTGGGCGACTAGCGGGGGGAGACTAGATACGCAGTATTTT	CASSWATSGGRLDTQYF
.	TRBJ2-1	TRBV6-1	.	TGTGCCAGCAGTGAAGTGGTAGTAGGTGAGCAGTTCTTC	CASSEVVVGEQFF
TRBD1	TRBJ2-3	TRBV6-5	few	TGTGCCAGCAGTAACCTCGGGACAGGGACCACAGATACGCAGTATTTT	CASSNLGTGTTDTQYF
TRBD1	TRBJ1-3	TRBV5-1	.	TGCGCCAGCAGCCAGACGACAGGGAATAGTGGAAACACCATATATTTT	CASSQTTGNSGNTIYF
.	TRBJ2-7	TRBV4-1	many	TGCGCCAGCAGCCCCCGGATGGGGCCCTACGAGCAGTACTTC	CASSPRMGPYEQYF
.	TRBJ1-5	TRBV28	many	TGTGCCAGCAGTCTGGGACGCAGTCATCAGCCCCAGCATTTT	CASSLGRSHQPQHF
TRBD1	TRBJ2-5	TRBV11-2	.	TGTGCCAGCAGCCAACCCCGGGACAGGGTGGAAGAGACCCAGTACTTC	CASSQPRDRVEETQYF
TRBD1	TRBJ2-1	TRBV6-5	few	TGTGCCAGCAGTTTCGGGGACAGGGGGCTCGATGAGCAGTTCTTC	CASSFGDRGLDEQFF
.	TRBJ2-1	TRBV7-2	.	TGTGCCAGCAGCCTAGGGCTCGCAATCTACAATGAGCAGTTCTTC	CASSLGLAIYNEQFF
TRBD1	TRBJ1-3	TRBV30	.	TGTGCCTGGGGGACAGTCTATGGAAACACCATATATTTT	CAWGTVYGNTIYF
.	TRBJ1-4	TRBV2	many	TGTGCCAGCGGGCAGTCTTATGAAAAACTGTTTTTT	CASGQSYEKLFF
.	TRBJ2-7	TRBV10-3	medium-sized	TGTGCCATCAGGAAGGAGTACGAGCAGTACTTC	CAIRKEYEQYF
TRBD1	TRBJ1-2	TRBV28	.	TGTGCCAGCAGTTATACAGGGGGCGGCCATGGCTACACCTTC	CASSYTGGGHGYTF
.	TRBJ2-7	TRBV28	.	TGTGCCAGCACCCGGGCAGGGGACTCCTACGAGCAGTACTTC	CASTRAGDSYEQYF
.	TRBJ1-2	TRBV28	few	TGTGCCAGCAGTGCTACCGACTTCTGCACCTTC	CASSATDFCTF
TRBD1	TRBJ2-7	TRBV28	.	TGTGCCAGCAGTTTCGCCGGGACAGTTTACTACGAGCAGTACTTC	CASSFAGTVYYEQYF
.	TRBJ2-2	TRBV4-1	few	TGCGCCAGCAGCGATGACAGTACGAACACCGGGGAGCTGTTTTTT	CASSDDSTNTGELFF
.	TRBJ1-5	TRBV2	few	TGTGCCAGCAGAAAAAACCAGGAGAGCAATCAGCCCCAGCATTTT	CASRKNQESNQPQHF
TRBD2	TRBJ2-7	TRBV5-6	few	TGTGCCAGCAGGGTCTTTACGACTAGCGCCGAGCAGTACTTC	CASRVFTTSAEQYF
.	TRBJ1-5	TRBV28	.	TGTGCCAGCACCTTGGACGGCTATCAGCCCCAGCATTTT	CASTLDGYQPQHF
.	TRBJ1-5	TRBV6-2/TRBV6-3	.	TGTGCCAGCAGCACCGGGACATTAAATCGGCCCCAGCATTTT	CASSTGTLNRPQHF
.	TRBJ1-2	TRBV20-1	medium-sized	TGCAGTGCTAGTTACGGCGACAGTGGCTACACCTTC	CSASYGDSGYTF
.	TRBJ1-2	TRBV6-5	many	TGTGCCAGCAGTTACTCCGTCGGGGACAACTATGGCTACACCTTC	CASSYSVGDNYGYTF
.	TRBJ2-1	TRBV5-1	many	TGCGCCAGCAGCTTGCGGAATGAGCAGTTCTTC	CASSLRNEQFF
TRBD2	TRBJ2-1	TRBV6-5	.	TGTGCCAGCAGTTACTCGCTCCCTAGCGGGGTCTACAATGAGCAGTTCTTC	CASSYSLPSGVYNEQFF